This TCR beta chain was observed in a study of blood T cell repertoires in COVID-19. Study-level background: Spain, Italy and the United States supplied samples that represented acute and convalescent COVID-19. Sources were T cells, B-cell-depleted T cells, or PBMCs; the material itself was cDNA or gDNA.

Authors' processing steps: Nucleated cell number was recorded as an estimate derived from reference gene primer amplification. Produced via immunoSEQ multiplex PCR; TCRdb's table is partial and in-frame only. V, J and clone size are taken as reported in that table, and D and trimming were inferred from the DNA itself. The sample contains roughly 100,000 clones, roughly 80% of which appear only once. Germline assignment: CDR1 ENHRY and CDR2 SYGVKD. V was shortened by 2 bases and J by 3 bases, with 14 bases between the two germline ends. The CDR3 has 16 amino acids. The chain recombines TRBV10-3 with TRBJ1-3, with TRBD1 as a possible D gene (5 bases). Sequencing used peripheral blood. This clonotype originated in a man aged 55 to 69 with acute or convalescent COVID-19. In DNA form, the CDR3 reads TGTGCCATCAGTGAGAGACAGAGCGACATTGGAAACACCATATATTTT. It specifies CAISERQSDIGNTIYF.